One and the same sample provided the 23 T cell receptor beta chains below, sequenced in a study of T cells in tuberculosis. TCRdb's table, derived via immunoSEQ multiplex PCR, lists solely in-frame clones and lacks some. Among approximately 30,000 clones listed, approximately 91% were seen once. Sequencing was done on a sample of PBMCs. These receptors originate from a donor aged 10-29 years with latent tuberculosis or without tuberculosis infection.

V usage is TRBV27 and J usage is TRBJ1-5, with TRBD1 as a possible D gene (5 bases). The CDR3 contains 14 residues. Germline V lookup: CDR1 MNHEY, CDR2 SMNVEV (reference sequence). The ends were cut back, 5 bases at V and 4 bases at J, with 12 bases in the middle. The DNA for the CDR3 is TGTGCCAGCAGTCCGGGGGGAGGGAATCAGCCCCAGCATTTT. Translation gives CASSPGGGNQPQHF.

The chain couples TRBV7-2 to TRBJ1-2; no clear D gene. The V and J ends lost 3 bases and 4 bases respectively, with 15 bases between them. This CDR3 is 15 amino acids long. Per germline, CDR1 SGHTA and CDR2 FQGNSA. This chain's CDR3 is CASSFSIDRGYGYTF. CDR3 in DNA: TGTGCCAGCAGCTTTAGCATTGATCGGGGCTATGGCTACACCTTC. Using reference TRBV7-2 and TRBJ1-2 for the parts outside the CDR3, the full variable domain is GAGVSQSPSNKVTEKGKDVELRCDPISGHTALYWYRQSLGQGLEFLIYFQGNSAPDKSGLPSDRFSAERTGGSVSTLTIQRTQQEDSAVYLCASSFSIDRGYGYTFGSGTRLTVV.

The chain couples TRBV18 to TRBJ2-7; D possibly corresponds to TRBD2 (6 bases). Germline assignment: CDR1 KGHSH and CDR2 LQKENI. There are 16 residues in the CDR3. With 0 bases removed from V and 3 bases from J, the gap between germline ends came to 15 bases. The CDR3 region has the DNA TGTGCCAGCTCACCACCGGGTCACCGGGGGTACTACGAGCAGTACTTC. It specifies CASSPPGHRGYYEQYF.

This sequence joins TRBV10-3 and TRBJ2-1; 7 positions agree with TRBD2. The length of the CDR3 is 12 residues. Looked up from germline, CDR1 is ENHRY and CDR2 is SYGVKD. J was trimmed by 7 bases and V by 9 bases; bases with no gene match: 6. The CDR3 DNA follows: TGTGCCATAGGGAGGGCCACGAATGAGCAGTTCTTC. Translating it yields CAIGRATNEQFF.

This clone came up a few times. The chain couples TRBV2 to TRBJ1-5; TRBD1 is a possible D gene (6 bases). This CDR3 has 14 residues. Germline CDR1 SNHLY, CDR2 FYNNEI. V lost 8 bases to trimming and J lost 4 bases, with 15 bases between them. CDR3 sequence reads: CASSYEGGNQPQHF. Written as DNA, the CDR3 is TGTGCCAGCTCCTACGAGGGGGGGAATCAGCCCCAGCATTTT.

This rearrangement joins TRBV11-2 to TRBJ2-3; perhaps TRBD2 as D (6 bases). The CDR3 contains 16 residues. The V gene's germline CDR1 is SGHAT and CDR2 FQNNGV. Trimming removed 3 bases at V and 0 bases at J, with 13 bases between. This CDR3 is CASSFWGDSSTDTQYF. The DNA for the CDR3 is TGTGCCAGCAGCTTTTGGGGGGACTCTAGCACAGATACGCAGTATTTT. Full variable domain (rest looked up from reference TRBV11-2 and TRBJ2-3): EAGVAQSPRYKIIEKRQSVAFWCNPISGHATLYWYQQILGQGPKLLIQFQNNGVVDDSQLPKDRFSAERLKGVDSTLKIQPAKLEDSAVYLCASSFWGDSSTDTQYFGPGTRLTVL.

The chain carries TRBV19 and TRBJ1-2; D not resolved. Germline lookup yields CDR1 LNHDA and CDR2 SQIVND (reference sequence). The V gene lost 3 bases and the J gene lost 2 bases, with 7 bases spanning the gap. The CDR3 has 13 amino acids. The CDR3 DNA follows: TGTGCCAGTAGTATGCAGGTCAACTATGGCTACACCTTC. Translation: CASSMQVNYGYTF.

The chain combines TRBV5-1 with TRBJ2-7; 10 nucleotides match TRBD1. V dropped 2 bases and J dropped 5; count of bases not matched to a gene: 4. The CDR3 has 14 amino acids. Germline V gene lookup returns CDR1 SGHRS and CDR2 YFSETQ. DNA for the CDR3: TGCGCCAGCAGCTTAGGACAGGGGGACAACGAGCAGTACTTC. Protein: CASSLGQGDNEQYF. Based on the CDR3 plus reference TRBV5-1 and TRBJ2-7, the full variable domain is KAGVTQTPRYLIKTRGQQVTLSCSPISGHRSVSWYQQTPGQGLQFLFEYFSETQRNKGNFPGRFSGRQFSNSRSEMNVSTLELGDSALYLCASSLGQGDNEQYFGPGTRLTVT.

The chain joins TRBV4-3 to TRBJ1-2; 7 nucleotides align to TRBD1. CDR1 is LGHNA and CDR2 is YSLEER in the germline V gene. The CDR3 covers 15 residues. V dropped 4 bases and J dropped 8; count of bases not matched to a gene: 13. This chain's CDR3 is CASSPEVGGGLGYTF. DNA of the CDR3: TGCGCCAGCAGCCCGGAGGTTGGAGGGGGCTTAGGCTACACCTTC.

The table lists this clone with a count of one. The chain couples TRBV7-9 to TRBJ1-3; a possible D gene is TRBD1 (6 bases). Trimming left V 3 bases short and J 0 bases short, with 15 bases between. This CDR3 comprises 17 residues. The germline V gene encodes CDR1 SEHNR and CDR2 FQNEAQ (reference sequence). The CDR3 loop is CASSLSGAPSSGNTIYF. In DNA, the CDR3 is TGTGCCAGCAGCTTGTCAGGGGCGCCTTCCTCTGGAAACACCATATATTTT.

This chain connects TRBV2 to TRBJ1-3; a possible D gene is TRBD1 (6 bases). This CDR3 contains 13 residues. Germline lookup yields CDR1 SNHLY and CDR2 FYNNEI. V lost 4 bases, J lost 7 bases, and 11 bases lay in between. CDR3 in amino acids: CASSVTGPNTIYF. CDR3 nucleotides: TGTGCCAGCAGTGTGACAGGTCCCAACACCATATATTTT.

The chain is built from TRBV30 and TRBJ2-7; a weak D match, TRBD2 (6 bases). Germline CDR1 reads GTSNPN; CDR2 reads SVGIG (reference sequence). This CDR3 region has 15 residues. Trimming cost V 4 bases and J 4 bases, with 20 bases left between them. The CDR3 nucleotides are TGTGCCTGGATCCCCCTTCCGGGGGTAGGGTACGAGCAGTACTTC. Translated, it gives CAWIPLPGVGYEQYF.

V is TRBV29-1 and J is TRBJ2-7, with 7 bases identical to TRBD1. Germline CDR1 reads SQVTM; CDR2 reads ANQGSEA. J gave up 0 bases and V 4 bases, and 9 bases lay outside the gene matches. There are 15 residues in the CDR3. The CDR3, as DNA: TGCAGCGTTGTCGGGGACAGTCGGAGCTCCTACGAGCAGTACTTC. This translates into CSVVGDSRSSYEQYF.

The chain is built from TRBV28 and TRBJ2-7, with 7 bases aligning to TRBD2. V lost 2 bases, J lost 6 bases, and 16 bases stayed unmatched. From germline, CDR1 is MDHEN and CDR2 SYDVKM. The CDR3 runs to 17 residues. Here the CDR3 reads CASSLGGGSGRRGEQYF. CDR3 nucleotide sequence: TGTGCCAGCAGTTTAGGGGGAGGGTCGGGCCGCCGGGGCGAGCAGTACTTC.

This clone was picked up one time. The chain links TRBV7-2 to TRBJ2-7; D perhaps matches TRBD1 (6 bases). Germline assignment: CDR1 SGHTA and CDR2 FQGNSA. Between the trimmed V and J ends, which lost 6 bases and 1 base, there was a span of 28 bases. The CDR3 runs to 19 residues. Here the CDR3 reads CASSFRAIQGPTLSYEQYF. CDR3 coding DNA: TGTGCCAGCAGTTTTAGGGCAATCCAGGGGCCCACTCTTTCCTACGAGCAGTACTTC.

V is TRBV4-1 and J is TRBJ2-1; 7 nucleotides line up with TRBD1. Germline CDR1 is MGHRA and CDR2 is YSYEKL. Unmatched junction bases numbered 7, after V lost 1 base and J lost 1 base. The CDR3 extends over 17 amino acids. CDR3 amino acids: CASSQGRAGGSYNEQFF. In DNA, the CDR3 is TGCGCCAGCAGCCAAGGACGGGCAGGGGGTTCCTACAATGAGCAGTTCTTC.

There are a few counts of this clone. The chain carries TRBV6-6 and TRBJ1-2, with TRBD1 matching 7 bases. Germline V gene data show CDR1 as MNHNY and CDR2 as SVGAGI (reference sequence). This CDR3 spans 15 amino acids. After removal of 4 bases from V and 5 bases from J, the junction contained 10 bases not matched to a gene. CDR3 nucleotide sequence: TGTGCCAGCAGTTCTACAACAGGGGCGAGGTATGGCTACACCTTC. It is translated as CASSSTTGARYGYTF.

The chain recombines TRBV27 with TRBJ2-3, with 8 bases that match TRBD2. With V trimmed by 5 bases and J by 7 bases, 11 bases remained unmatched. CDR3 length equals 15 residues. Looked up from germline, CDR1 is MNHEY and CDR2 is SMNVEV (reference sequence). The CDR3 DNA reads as TGTGCCAGCAGTACCTCGGGCGGGAGGCAAAATACGCAGTATTTT. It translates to CASSTSGGRQNTQYF.

This CDR3 reads CASSLVDEQYF. CDR3 coding DNA: TGTGCCAGCAGCTTAGTCGACGAGCAGTACTTC. The chain combines TRBV7-8 with TRBJ2-7; no firm D call. From germline, CDR1 is SGHVS and CDR2 FQNEAQ. The CDR3 is made up of 11 amino acids. V shed 1 base and J shed 5 bases, with 3 bases lying between them.

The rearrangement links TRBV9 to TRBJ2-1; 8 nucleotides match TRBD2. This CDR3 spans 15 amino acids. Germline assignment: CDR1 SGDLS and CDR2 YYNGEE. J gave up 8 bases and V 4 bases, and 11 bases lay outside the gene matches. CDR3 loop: CASSPHASGRDEQFF. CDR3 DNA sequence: TGTGCCAGCAGCCCCCATGCCAGCGGGAGAGATGAGCAGTTCTTC.

CDR3 nucleotides: TGTGCCAGCAGTTCCCGGACAGATGGAAACACCATATATTTT. It yields the protein CASSSRTDGNTIYF. The rearrangement uses TRBV27 and TRBJ1-3, with a tentative D call TRBD1 (6 bases). Trimming removed 4 bases at V and 3 bases at J, with 10 bases between. The CDR3 has 14 amino acids. The germline V gene has CDR1 MNHEY and CDR2 SMNVEV (reference sequence).

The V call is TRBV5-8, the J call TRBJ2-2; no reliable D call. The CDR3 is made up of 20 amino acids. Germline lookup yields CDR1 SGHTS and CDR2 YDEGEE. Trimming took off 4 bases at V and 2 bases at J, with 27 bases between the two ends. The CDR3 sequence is CASSPANLGVGPFNTGELFF. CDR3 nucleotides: TGTGCCAGCAGCCCAGCCAACTTAGGTGTGGGCCCTTTTAACACCGGGGAGCTGTTTTTT.

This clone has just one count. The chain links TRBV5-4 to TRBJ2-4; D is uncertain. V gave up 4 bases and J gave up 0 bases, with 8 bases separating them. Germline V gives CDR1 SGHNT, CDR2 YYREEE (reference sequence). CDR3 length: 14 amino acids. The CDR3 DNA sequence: TGTGCCAGCAGCCCCGGCGGAGCCAAAAACATTCAGTACTTC. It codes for CASSPGGAKNIQYF.